The T cell receptor beta chain described here comes from a study of T-cell reconstitution after alpha-beta-depleted transplantation in children. This clonotype has only a few counts. Its antigen remains unidentified. This CDR3 spans 12 amino acids. The V end was cut by 3 bases, the J end by 15 bases, with 15 bases between. The TCRbeta library incorporated unique molecular identifiers. TCRdb independently ran MiXCR on the PCR reads; one entry per CDR3 protein. The sample has some 120,000 distinct CDR3 sequences, roughly 24% seen once. Regarding the study as a whole: As was reported, about two months after transplant, alpha-beta T cells came from several hundred expanded graft clones.

The TCR was taken from a male patient between 2 and 10 years old who had a stem cell transplant for chronic granulomatous disease, so the T cells may come from the graft donor. This chain uses TRBV12-3 or TRBV12-4 with TRBJ2-1; no firm D call. Sample: PBMCs, mostly from graft donor cells, taken 180 days after TCRalphabeta/CD19-depleted stem cell transplant. CDR3 region: CASSFRSEKGFF. In DNA, the CDR3 is TGTGCCAGCAGTTTTAGGTCGGAAAAGGGGTTCTTC.